One sample yielded the 5 T cell receptor beta chains listed below, sequenced in a study of read filtering for tumor transcriptome and immune sequencing. The library was built from roughly 400 ng RNA with molecular barcoded adaptors for alpha/delta and beta/gamma chains. TCRdb used MiXCR to reprocess the reads, holding one entry per CDR3 protein. The sample has over 90,000 distinct CDR3 sequences; about 22% are singletons. Sequencing used a population of CD138-negative cells sorted from bone marrow. The source of these receptors is a donor aged 40 or over with multiple myeloma.

The rearrangement joins TRBV7-9 to TRBJ1-4; a possible D gene is TRBD1 (6 bases). This CDR3 spans 14 amino acids. V was pared by 6 bases and J by 8 bases, with 16 bases between. The germline V gene has CDR1 SEHNR and CDR2 FQNEAQ (reference sequence). CDR3 in amino acids: CASRGTGRGEKLFF. The DNA of the CDR3 is TGTGCCAGCAGAGGTACAGGGCGGGGAGAAAAACTGTTTTTT.

Sample share makes this clonotype medium-sized. V is TRBV10-2 and J is TRBJ2-1; D unresolved. The CDR3 contains 11 residues. Trimming took 4 bases from V and 9 from J, leaving 7 bases between them. Germline V lookup: CDR1 WSHSY, CDR2 SAAADI. The CDR3 nucleotides read TGCGCCAGCAGTGTGTCTGTTGAGCAGTTCTTC. Residues: CASSVSVEQFF.

Many counts were recorded for this clonotype. The chain carries TRBV2 and TRBJ2-1; D is ambiguous. There are 13 residues in the CDR3. Trimming removed 3 bases from V and 9 bases from J, with 12 bases in between. Per germline, CDR1 SNHLY and CDR2 FYNNEI. CDR3 sequence (DNA): TGTGCCAGCAGTGATCGACATAGGGCTGAGCAGTTCTTC. Amino acids: CASSDRHRAEQFF.

The table lists this clonotype with many counts. The chain combines TRBV18 with TRBJ1-1; 9 positions match TRBD1. This CDR3 region has 14 residues. Unmatched junction bases numbered 7, after V lost 5 bases and J lost 6 bases. Germline V gene lookup returns CDR1 KGHSH and CDR2 LQKENI. In nucleotides, the CDR3 is TGTGCCAGCTCAACCGGGACAGGGAAGTCTGAAGCTTTCTTT. The encoded protein is CASSTGTGKSEAFF.

A few counts support this clonotype. The V call is TRBV20-1, the J call TRBJ2-2; TRBD2 agrees at 10 bases. CDR1 DFQATT and CDR2 SNEGSKA come from the germline V gene (reference sequence). The CDR3 has 13 residues. Unmatched junction bases numbered 2, after V lost 5 bases and J lost 5 bases. The CDR3 DNA follows: TGCAGTGCTGATAGCGGGGGGACCGGGGAGCTGTTTTTT. Encoded protein: CSADSGGTGELFF.